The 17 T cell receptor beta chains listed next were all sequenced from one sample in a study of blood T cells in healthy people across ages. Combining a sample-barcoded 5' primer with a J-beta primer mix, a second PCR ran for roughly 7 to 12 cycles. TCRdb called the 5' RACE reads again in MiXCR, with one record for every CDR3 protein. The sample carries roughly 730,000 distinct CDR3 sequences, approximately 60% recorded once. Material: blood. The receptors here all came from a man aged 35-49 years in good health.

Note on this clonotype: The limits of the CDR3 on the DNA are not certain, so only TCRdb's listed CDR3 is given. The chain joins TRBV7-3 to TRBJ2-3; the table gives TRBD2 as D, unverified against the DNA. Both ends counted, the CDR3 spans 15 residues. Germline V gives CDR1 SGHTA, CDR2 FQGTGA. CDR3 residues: CASSSSSSGLYPQYF.

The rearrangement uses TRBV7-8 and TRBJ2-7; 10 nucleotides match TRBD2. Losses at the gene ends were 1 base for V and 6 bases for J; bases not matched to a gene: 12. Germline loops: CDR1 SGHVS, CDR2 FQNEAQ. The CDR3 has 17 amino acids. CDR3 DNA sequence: TGTGCCAGCAGCTTAGTCCCTAGCGGGAGAATCTCGGGCGAGCAGTACTTC. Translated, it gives CASSLVPSGRISGEQYF. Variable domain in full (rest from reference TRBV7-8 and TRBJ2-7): GAGVSQSPRYKVAKRGQDVALRCDPISGHVSLFWYQQALGQGPEFLTYFQNEAQLDKSGLPSDRFFAERPEGSVSTLKIQRTQQEDSAVYLCASSLVPSGRISGEQYFGPGTRLTVT.

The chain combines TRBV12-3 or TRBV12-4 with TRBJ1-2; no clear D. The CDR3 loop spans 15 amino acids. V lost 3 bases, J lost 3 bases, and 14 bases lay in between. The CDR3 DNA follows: TGTGCCAGCAGTTTTGGACCGGGCTCGGACTATGGCTACACCTTC. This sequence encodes CASSFGPGSDYGYTF.

The CDR3 region is CASSDSGQDYEQYF. The CDR3 nucleotides are TGTGCCAGCAGCGATTCGGGACAAGACTACGAGCAGTACTTC. This sequence joins TRBV9 and TRBJ2-7; D may be TRBD1 (6 bases). The CDR3 is 14 amino acids. Germline-derived CDR1 and CDR2 are SGDLS and YYNGEE. Trimming left V 3 bases short and J 3 bases short, with 13 bases between.

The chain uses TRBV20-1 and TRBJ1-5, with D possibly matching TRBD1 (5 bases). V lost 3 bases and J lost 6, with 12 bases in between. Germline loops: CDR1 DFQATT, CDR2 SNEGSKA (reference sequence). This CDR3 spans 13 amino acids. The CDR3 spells CSASQGTPQPQHF. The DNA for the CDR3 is TGCAGTGCTAGCCAGGGTACCCCTCAGCCCCAGCATTTT.

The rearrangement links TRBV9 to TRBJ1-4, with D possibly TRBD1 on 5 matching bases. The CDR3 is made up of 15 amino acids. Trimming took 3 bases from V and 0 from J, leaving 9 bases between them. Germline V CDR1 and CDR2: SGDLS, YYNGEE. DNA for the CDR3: TGTGCCAGCAGCGCCAGGGCCGCAACTAATGAAAAACTGTTTTTT. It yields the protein CASSARAATNEKLFF.

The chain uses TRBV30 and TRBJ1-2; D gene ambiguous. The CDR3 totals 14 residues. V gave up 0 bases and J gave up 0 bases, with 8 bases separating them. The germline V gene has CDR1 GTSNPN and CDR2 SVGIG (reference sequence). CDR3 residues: CAWSVQNSNYGYTF. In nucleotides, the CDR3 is TGTGCCTGGAGTGTGCAGAATTCTAACTATGGCTACACCTTC.

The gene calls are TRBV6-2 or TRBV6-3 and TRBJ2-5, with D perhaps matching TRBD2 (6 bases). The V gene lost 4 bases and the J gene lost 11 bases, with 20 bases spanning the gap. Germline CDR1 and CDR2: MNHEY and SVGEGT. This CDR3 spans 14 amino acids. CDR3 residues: CASSSGRGSDEQYF. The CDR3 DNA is TGTGCCAGCAGTTCCGGGAGAGGGTCCGATGAGCAGTACTTC.

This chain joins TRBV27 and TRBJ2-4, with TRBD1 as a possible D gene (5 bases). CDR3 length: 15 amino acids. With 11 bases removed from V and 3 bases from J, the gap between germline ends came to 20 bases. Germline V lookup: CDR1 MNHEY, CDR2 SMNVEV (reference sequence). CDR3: CAVPMTVLVKNIQYF. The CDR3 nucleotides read TGTGCCGTACCTATGACAGTTCTGGTCAAAAACATTCAGTACTTC.

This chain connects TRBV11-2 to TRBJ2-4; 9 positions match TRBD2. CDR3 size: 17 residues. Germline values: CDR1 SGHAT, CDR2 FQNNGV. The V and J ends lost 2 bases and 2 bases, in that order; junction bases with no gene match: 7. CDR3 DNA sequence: TGTGCCAGCAGCTTAATGCTAGCGGGAACGTCCAAAAACATTCAGTACTTC. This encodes CASSLMLAGTSKNIQYF. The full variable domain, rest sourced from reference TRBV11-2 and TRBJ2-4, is EAGVAQSPRYKIIEKRQSVAFWCNPISGHATLYWYQQILGQGPKLLIQFQNNGVVDDSQLPKDRFSAERLKGVDSTLKIQPAKLEDSAVYLCASSLMLAGTSKNIQYFGAGTRLSVL.

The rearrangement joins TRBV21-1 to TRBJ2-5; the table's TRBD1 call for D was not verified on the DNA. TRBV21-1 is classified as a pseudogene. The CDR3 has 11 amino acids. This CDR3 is CASSPRTEQYF. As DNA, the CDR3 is TGTGCCAGCAGCCCCCGGACGGAGCAGTACTTC.

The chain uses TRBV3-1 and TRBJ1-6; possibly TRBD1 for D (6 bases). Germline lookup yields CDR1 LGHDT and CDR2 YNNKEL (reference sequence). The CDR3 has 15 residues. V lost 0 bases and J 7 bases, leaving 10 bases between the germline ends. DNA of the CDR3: TGTGCCAGCAGCCAAGATACAGGGAGGAATTCACCCCTCCACTTT. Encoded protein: CASSQDTGRNSPLHF.

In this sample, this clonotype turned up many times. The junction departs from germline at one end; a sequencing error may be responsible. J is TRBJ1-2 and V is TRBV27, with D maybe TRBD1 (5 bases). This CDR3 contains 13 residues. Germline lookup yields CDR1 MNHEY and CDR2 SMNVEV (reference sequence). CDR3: CASSFQGNYGYTF. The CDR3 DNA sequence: TGCGCCAGCAGCTTCCAGGGAAACTATGGCTACACCTTC.

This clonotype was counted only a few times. DNA for the CDR3: TGTGCCAGCAGCTCCCTGACAGGGTGGAATTCACCCCTCCACTTT. Translating it yields CASSSLTGWNSPLHF. This sequence joins TRBV11-2 and TRBJ1-6, with 7 bases aligning to TRBD1. With V trimmed by 4 bases and J by 7 bases, 7 bases remained unmatched. CDR1 is SGHAT, CDR2 FQNNGV, per germline. The CDR3 sequence is 15 residues long.

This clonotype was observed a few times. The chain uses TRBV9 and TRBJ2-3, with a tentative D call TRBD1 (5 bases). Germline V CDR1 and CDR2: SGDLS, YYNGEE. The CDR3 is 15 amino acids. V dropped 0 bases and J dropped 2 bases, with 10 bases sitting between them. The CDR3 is CASSVGGRDTDTQYF. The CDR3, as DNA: TGTGCCAGCAGCGTAGGCGGCAGGGACACAGATACGCAGTATTTT.

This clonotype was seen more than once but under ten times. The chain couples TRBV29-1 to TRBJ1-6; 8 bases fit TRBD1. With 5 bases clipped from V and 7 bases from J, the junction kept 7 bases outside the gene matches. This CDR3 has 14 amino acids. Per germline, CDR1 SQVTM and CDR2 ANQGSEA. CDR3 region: CSVLDRDINSPLHF. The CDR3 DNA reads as TGCAGCGTTCTGGACAGGGATATCAATTCACCCCTCCACTTT. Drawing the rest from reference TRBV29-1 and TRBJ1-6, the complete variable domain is SAVISQKPSRDICQRGTSLTIQCQVDSQVTMMFWYRQQPGQSLTLIATANQGSEATYESGFVIDKFPISRPNLTFSTLTVSNMSPEDSSIYLCSVLDRDINSPLHFGNGTRLTVT.

In DNA, the CDR3 is TGTGCCAGCAGCTTAGCAGGGTATGACACTGAAGCTTTCTTT. Translated, it gives CASSLAGYDTEAFF. The J gene is TRBJ1-1, the V gene TRBV7-2; D remains ambiguous. The germline gives CDR1 SGHTA, CDR2 FQGNSA. The CDR3 has 14 amino acids. V lost 0 bases and J lost 3, with 8 bases in between. Complete variable domain (other parts from reference TRBV7-2 and TRBJ1-1): GAGVSQSPSNKVTEKGKDVELRCDPISGHTALYWYRQSLGQGLEFLIYFQGNSAPDKSGLPSDRFSAERTGGSVSTLTIQRTQQEDSAVYLCASSLAGYDTEAFFGQGTRLTVV.